These 26 T cell receptor beta chains were all obtained from the same sample, sequenced in a study of metastatic and nonmetastatic thyroid tumors. All patients were untreated before thyroid surgery. TCRdb reprocessed the PCR reads via MiXCR. This table holds some 8,000 clones, about 32% found once. Sequencing was done on a sample of tumor tissue. The receptors derive from a female donor with papillary thyroid cancer or a benign thyroid nodule (not recorded which). Some clones in this sample may be carry-over from other donors' samples.

In its sample, this clone was seen a few times. The chain carries TRBV6-1 and TRBJ2-1; no clear D. The CDR3 is 16 amino acids. The V end was cut by 8 bases, the J end by 0 bases, with 17 bases between. In germline, CDR1 is MNHNS, CDR2 SASEGT. The CDR3 DNA reads as TGTGCCAGCTATTTCGACACTCAGATCTCCTACAATGAGCAGTTCTTC. Translating it yields CASYFDTQISYNEQFF.

By sample share, this clone is medium-sized. CDR3 sequence: CASSSTGGDPYNEQFF. The CDR3, as DNA: TGTGCCAGCAGCTCCACCGGCGGGGATCCCTACAATGAGCAGTTCTTC. The gene calls are TRBV13 and TRBJ2-1; possible D gene TRBD2, 6 bases. The germline CDR1 and CDR2 sequences are PRHDT and FYEKMQ (reference sequence). CDR3 length: 16 residues. With 4 bases removed from V and 2 bases from J, the gap between germline ends came to 15 bases.

There are a few counts of this clone. This chain uses TRBV12-3 or TRBV12-4 with TRBJ2-5, with D unclear. The CDR3 totals 14 residues. Trimming stripped 4 bases from V and 2 bases from J, with 11 bases between. CDR3 sequence: CASSYTPRQETQYF. The CDR3 DNA reads TGTGCCAGCAGTTATACCCCCCGACAAGAGACCCAGTACTTC.

This clone is large (0.1 to 1%) in the sample. Other nucleotide sequences from this sample produce the same CDR3. The gene calls are TRBV27 and TRBJ2-7; maybe TRBD1 (5 bases). CDR1 and CDR2 from the germline V gene are MNHEY and SMNVEV (reference sequence). The V end lost 3 bases, the J end lost 4 bases, and 13 bases lay between the germline ends. This CDR3 contains 14 residues. The DNA for the CDR3 is TGTGCCAGCAGTTTTGGCACTTCAGGGTACGAGCAGTACTTC. It yields the protein CASSFGTSGYEQYF.

This clone turned up a few times. This rearrangement joins TRBV12-3 or TRBV12-4 to TRBJ2-3; 10 positions agree with TRBD1. The CDR3 totals 16 residues. V lost 5 bases and J lost 10; bases outside the gene matches: 15. Written as DNA, the CDR3 is TGTGCCAGCAGTGACCGGGACAGGGGTCGGGGATGGGCGCAGTATTTT. It encodes CASSDRDRGRGWAQYF.

The V and J genes are TRBV11-3 and TRBJ1-1; TRBD1 matches 8 bases. The V gene's germline CDR1 is SGHNT and CDR2 YENEEA. V lost 0 bases to trimming and J lost 5 bases; unmatched junction nucleotides: 2. This CDR3 region has 14 residues. The CDR3: CASSLDRTGTEAFF. The CDR3 nucleotides are TGTGCCAGCAGCTTAGATCGGACAGGGACTGAAGCTTTCTTT.

This clone is labeled as medium-sized. V gene TRBV28 combines with J gene TRBJ2-2, with TRBD2 matching over 9 bases. The germline gives CDR1 MDHEN, CDR2 SYDVKM. Trimming took 3 bases from V and 4 from J; bases not matched to a gene: 6. This CDR3 is built from 16 residues. CDR3 sequence reads: CASSFQREDPTGELFF. The CDR3 DNA follows: TGTGCCAGCAGTTTTCAGCGGGAGGACCCCACCGGGGAGCTGTTTTTT.

This clone was counted a few times. V usage is TRBV28 and J usage is TRBJ2-1; D gene uncertain. Germline V gene data show CDR1 as MDHEN and CDR2 as SYDVKM. This CDR3 region has 13 residues. V lost 2 bases, J lost 9 bases, and 11 bases lay in between. DNA of the CDR3: TGTGCCAGCAGTTTAAGTGATATGGGTGAGCAGTTCTTC. As protein: CASSLSDMGEQFF.

In its sample, this clone was seen many times. The junction does not match germline at one end; this may be a read error. The rearrangement joins TRBV14 to TRBJ2-7; TRBD2 is a possible D gene (5 bases). CDR3 size: 15 residues. Per the germline V gene, CDR1 is SGHDN and CDR2 is FVKESK. The CDR3, as DNA: TGTGCCAGCAGCGACGGAGGCAATTTTCCCTACAAGCAGTACTTC. Its translation: CASSDGGNFPYKQYF.

This rearrangement joins TRBV6-1 to TRBJ1-1, with TRBD1 identical over 9 bases. The CDR3 length is 14 residues. Unmatched junction bases numbered 9, after V lost 6 bases and J lost 7 bases. CDR1 MNHNS and CDR2 SASEGT come from the germline V gene. CDR3 nucleotide sequence: TGTGCCAGCAGAAAAACAGGGGGCGACCTTGAAGCTTTCTTT. Protein: CASRKTGGDLEAFF.

This clone was observed a handful of times. The chain has TRBV6-1 and TRBJ2-7; 10 bases match TRBD1. The CDR3 is 15 amino acids. After removal of 8 bases from V and 5 bases from J, the junction contained 12 bases not matched to a gene. Germline V CDR1 and CDR2: MNHNS, SASEGT. CDR3 loop: CASGFGDRGLDEQYF. The CDR3 DNA reads as TGTGCCAGCGGATTCGGGGACAGGGGTTTGGACGAGCAGTACTTC.

The J gene is TRBJ2-7, the V gene TRBV28, with D perhaps TRBD1 or TRBD2 (5 bases each). Germline loops: CDR1 MDHEN, CDR2 SYDVKM. Trimming took off 2 bases at V and 6 bases at J, with 11 bases between the two ends. The CDR3 covers 13 residues. The CDR3 sequence: CASSLGTGSEQYF. The CDR3 bases are TGTGCCAGCAGTTTAGGGACGGGTTCCGAGCAGTACTTC.

This chain links TRBV7-8 with TRBJ2-7, with 8 bases fitting TRBD1. Per germline, CDR1 SGHVS and CDR2 FQNEAQ. This CDR3 comprises 12 residues. V was clipped by 6 bases and J by 9 bases; unmatched bases: 7. The CDR3: CASSHGQGGQYF. Written as DNA, the CDR3 is TGTGCCAGCAGTCACGGACAGGGCGGGCAGTACTTC.

This clone was counted between two and nine times. The chain uses TRBV28 and TRBJ2-2; D may be TRBD2 (5 bases). The length of the CDR3 is 14 residues. In germline, CDR1 is MDHEN, CDR2 SYDVKM. V gave up 4 bases and J gave up 6 bases, with 12 bases separating them. The CDR3 loop reads CASSSLAGAGELFF. The DNA of the CDR3 is TGTGCCAGCAGTTCCCTAGCTGGGGCCGGGGAGCTGTTTTTT.

V is TRBV4-1 and J is TRBJ1-4; no definite D call. The V gene's germline CDR1 is MGHRA and CDR2 YSYEKL. This CDR3 is built from 14 residues. With 1 base removed from V and 4 bases from J, the gap between germline ends came to 7 bases. The CDR3: CASSQVLFNEKLFF. The CDR3 DNA follows: TGCGCCAGCAGCCAAGTTCTATTTAATGAAAAACTGTTTTTT.

This clone ranks as large. The J gene is TRBJ2-3, the V gene TRBV11-2; the match to TRBD2 covers 12 bases. V was pared by 2 bases and J by 4 bases, with 4 bases of the junction left unmatched. This CDR3 spans 16 amino acids. Per germline, CDR1 SGHAT and CDR2 FQNNGV. CDR3: CASSLLAGGFADTQYF. CDR3 sequence (DNA): TGTGCCAGCAGCTTACTAGCGGGAGGGTTCGCAGATACGCAGTATTTT.

The CDR3 DNA follows: TGTGCCAGCAGCGCCCCAGTGGGAAGGGGTGTGCCCGGGGAGCTGTTTTTT. Its protein product is CASSAPVGRGVPGELFF. The rearrangement links TRBV6-1 to TRBJ2-2; TRBD1 might be the D (5 bases). The germline CDR1 and CDR2 sequences are MNHNS and SASEGT. Trimming stripped 6 bases from V and 6 bases from J, with 23 bases between. CDR3 length equals 17 residues.

This chain joins TRBV9 and TRBJ2-1; 7 bases line up with TRBD1. The germline V gene encodes CDR1 SGDLS and CDR2 YYNGEE. This CDR3 contains 15 residues. The ends lost 0 bases at V and 1 base at J; junction bases unmatched: 1. In nucleotides, the CDR3 is TGTGCCAGCAGCGTAGGACAGGGATCCTACAATGAGCAGTTCTTC. This sequence encodes CASSVGQGSYNEQFF.

In its sample, this clone is medium-sized. The chain couples TRBV6-4 to TRBJ1-5; no clear D gene. V lost 3 bases and J lost 2, with 11 bases in between. The length of the CDR3 is 15 residues. Germline V gene data show CDR1 as MRHNA and CDR2 as SNTAGT. The CDR3 loop reads CASSEGLRRNQPQHF. The CDR3 nucleotides are TGTGCCAGCAGTGAAGGATTACGCCGCAATCAGCCCCAGCATTTT.

The chain is built from TRBV28 and TRBJ2-7; D is perhaps TRBD1 or TRBD2 (7 bases each). Trimming removed 5 bases from V and 4 bases from J, with 21 bases in between. The CDR3 length is 16 residues. Germline V lookup: CDR1 MDHEN, CDR2 SYDVKM. The CDR3 is CASSGGAAGQRYEQYF. CDR3 in DNA: TGTGCCAGCAGTGGGGGGGCTGCGGGACAGCGATACGAGCAGTACTTC. The variable domain in full, completed from reference TRBV28 and TRBJ2-7, reads DVKVTQSSRYLVKRTGEKVFLECVQDMDHENMFWYRQDPGLGLRLIYFSYDVKMKEKGDIPEGYSVSREKKERFSLILESASTNQTSMYLCASSGGAAGQRYEQYFGPGTRLTVT.

The CDR3 DNA sequence: TGTGCCAGCAGTTTATCTGGACGGAATTTAGGGGAGCTGTTTTTT. This sequence encodes CASSLSGRNLGELFF. V is TRBV12-3 or TRBV12-4 and J is TRBJ2-2; D unresolved. The CDR3 runs to 15 residues. The V end lost 2 bases, the J end lost 8 bases, and 15 bases lay between the germline ends.

The CDR3 DNA follows: TGTGCCAGCAGCCCAGGACTAGCGGGAGGGCCACTCTACGAGCAGTACTTC. Encoded protein: CASSPGLAGGPLYEQYF. This chain joins TRBV11-2 and TRBJ2-7; 15 bases line up with TRBD2. The CDR3 has 17 amino acids. V dropped 5 bases and J dropped 3; count of bases not matched to a gene: 8. In germline, CDR1 is SGHAT, CDR2 FQNNGV. The variable domain in full, completed from reference TRBV11-2 and TRBJ2-7, reads EAGVAQSPRYKIIEKRQSVAFWCNPISGHATLYWYQQILGQGPKLLIQFQNNGVVDDSQLPKDRFSAERLKGVDSTLKIQPAKLEDSAVYLCASSPGLAGGPLYEQYFGPGTRLTVT.

The CDR3 spells CASSQGDSSSYEQYF. Here the CDR3 DNA reads TGTGCCAGCAGCCAAGGGGACAGCAGCTCCTACGAGCAGTACTTC. The chain combines TRBV3-1 with TRBJ2-7; 7 nucleotides match TRBD1. CDR1 and CDR2 from the germline V gene are LGHDT and YNNKEL (reference sequence). The CDR3 totals 15 residues. Losses at the gene ends were 1 base for V and 0 bases for J; bases not matched to a gene: 3.

The chain links TRBV6-1 to TRBJ1-1, with TRBD1 as a possible D gene (5 bases). The germline V gene encodes CDR1 MNHNS and CDR2 SASEGT. With 6 bases removed from V and 2 bases from J, the gap between germline ends came to 7 bases. The CDR3 is 12 amino acids. The CDR3 loop reads CASRQGNTEAFF. DNA for the CDR3: TGTGCCAGCAGGCAGGGTAACACTGAAGCTTTCTTT.

The sample holds a few counts of this clone. The rearrangement links TRBV6-1 to TRBJ1-6; 7 bases align to TRBD1. Per germline, CDR1 MNHNS and CDR2 SASEGT. The V gene end was trimmed by 10 bases and the J gene end by 0 bases; junction bases not matched to a gene: 9. This CDR3 has 16 amino acids. The CDR3 bases are TGTGCCATCAGCAAGACAGGGATCTCCTATAATTCACCCCTCCACTTT. Amino acid sequence: CAISKTGISYNSPLHF.

This clone was seen more than once but under ten times. The chain employs TRBV27 and TRBJ2-7; D uncertain. The CDR3 loop spans 15 amino acids. Germline V lookup: CDR1 MNHEY, CDR2 SMNVEV (reference sequence). Trimming took 6 bases from V and 0 from J, leaving 15 bases between them. The CDR3 is CASSPDFLSSYEQYF. In DNA form, the CDR3 reads TGTGCCAGCAGCCCCGACTTTCTGAGCTCCTACGAGCAGTACTTC.